Presented here are 18 T cell receptor beta chains from one specimen sequenced in a study of blood T cell repertoires in COVID-19. Profiling relied on immunoSEQ multiplex PCR, and the TCRdb table lists in-frame clones only, not all of them. Of around 220,000 clones listed, more than 70% were seen once; the top ten hold about 7%. The specimen sequenced was PBMCs or T cells enriched from blood (not recorded which). All receptors come from a woman between 40 and 55 years old with acute COVID-19.

The rearrangement uses TRBV7-9 and TRBJ1-1; the D gene is possibly TRBD1 (5 bases). Looked up from germline, CDR1 is SEHNR and CDR2 is FQNEAQ (reference sequence). V was clipped by 2 bases and J by 1 base, with 11 bases between them. The CDR3 contains 15 residues. DNA of the CDR3: TGTGCCAGCAGCTTACTTCAGGGTTGGAACACTGAAGCTTTCTTT. Translated: CASSLLQGWNTEAFF. Combining the CDR3 with reference TRBV7-9 and TRBJ1-1 gives the whole variable domain DTGVSQNPRHKITKRGQNVTFRCDPISEHNRLYWYRQTLGQGPEFLTYFQNEAQLEKSRLLSDRFSAERPKGSFSTLEIQRTEQGDSAMYLCASSLLQGWNTEAFFGQGTRLTVV.

In DNA form, the CDR3 reads TGTGCCAGCAGTTACCTCCACGCGGATAGAAGCACTGAAGCTTTCTTT. It is translated as CASSYLHADRSTEAFF. This chain links TRBV6-5 with TRBJ1-1; unclear D gene. Per the germline V gene, CDR1 is MNHEY and CDR2 is SVGAGI. The CDR3 length is 16 residues. The V end lost 2 bases, the J end lost 4 bases, and 17 bases lay between the germline ends.

This chain joins TRBV3-1 (or the pseudogene TRBV3-2) and TRBJ2-7; 8 nucleotides line up with TRBD1. Per the germline V gene, CDR1 is LGHDT and CDR2 is YNNKEL (reference sequence). J lost 0 bases, V lost 4 bases, and 8 bases had no gene match. The CDR3 loop spans 16 amino acids. The CDR3 loop is CASSRIWTGSSYEQYF. The CDR3, as DNA: TGTGCCAGCAGCCGCATTTGGACAGGGAGCTCCTACGAGCAGTACTTC.

The chain carries TRBV2 and TRBJ2-7; 9 bases are a match to TRBD2. J lost 6 bases, V lost 6 bases, and 9 bases had no gene match. The CDR3 is 14 amino acids. CDR1 is SNHLY and CDR2 is FYNNEI in the germline V gene. The CDR3 bases are TGTGCCAGCAGCGCGGGAGGGCTCGTCGGCGAGCAGTACTTC. It yields the protein CASSAGGLVGEQYF.

The chain recombines TRBV5-4 with TRBJ2-1; TRBD1 agrees at 8 bases. The CDR3 spans 16 residues. The germline gives CDR1 SGHNT, CDR2 YYREEE (reference sequence). V dropped 4 bases and J dropped 10; count of bases not matched to a gene: 16. Written as DNA, the CDR3 is TGTGCCAGCAGCCCCCTGCGCCAGGGGGCTCGGGGGGAGCAGTTCTTC. It codes for CASSPLRQGARGEQFF.

The V call is TRBV7-9, the J call TRBJ2-1; 9 bases line up with TRBD2. CDR1 is SEHNR and CDR2 is FQNEAQ in the germline V gene (reference sequence). The CDR3 loop spans 15 amino acids. After removal of 4 bases from V and 10 bases from J, the junction contained 11 bases not matched to a gene. CDR3 region: CASSSTSRTSEEQFF. In DNA form, the CDR3 reads TGTGCCAGCAGCTCGACAAGTCGGACTAGCGAGGAGCAGTTCTTC.

This clone has just one count. The chain is built from TRBV6-2 or TRBV6-3 and TRBJ2-5, with 10 bases matching TRBD2. The CDR3 contains 17 residues. Germline loops: CDR1 MNHEY, CDR2 SVGEGT. V lost 2 bases, J lost 3 bases, and 9 bases stayed unmatched. The CDR3 nucleotides read TGTGCCAGCAGTTACGGACGTAGCGGGGGGTATGAAGAGACCCAGTACTTC. This gives the protein CASSYGRSGGYEETQYF.

This clone was observed a single time. V is TRBV28 and J is TRBJ1-5; 10 nucleotides align to TRBD1. V gave up 1 base and J gave up 7 bases; unmatched junction bases: 4. Germline loops: CDR1 MDHEN, CDR2 SYDVKM. The CDR3 is 15 amino acids. The CDR3 DNA reads as TGTGCCAGCAGTTTATTAGGGACAGGGGACCAGCCCCAGCATTTT. This encodes CASSLLGTGDQPQHF.

The chain combines TRBV27 with TRBJ1-2, with 7 bases lining up with TRBD1. The CDR3 length is 15 residues. The germline V gene encodes CDR1 MNHEY and CDR2 SMNVEV (reference sequence). V trimming: 7 bases; J trimming: 6 bases; junction bases outside the gene matches: 14. The CDR3 loop reads CASTRLAGTANGYTF. Here the CDR3 DNA reads TGTGCCAGCACCCGTCTCGCCGGGACAGCAAATGGCTACACCTTC.

The chain employs TRBV7-3 and TRBJ2-5; D is possibly TRBD1 (6 bases). The CDR3 runs to 14 residues. V was clipped by 5 bases and J by 0 bases, with 10 bases between them. Germline loops: CDR1 SGHTA, CDR2 FQGTGA. CDR3 loop: CASSPTGHQETQYF. CDR3 in DNA: TGTGCCAGCAGCCCAACAGGGCACCAAGAGACCCAGTACTTC.

The CDR3 protein is CASSITTDTEAFF. CDR3 DNA: TGTGCCAGTAGTATCACCACGGACACTGAAGCTTTCTTT. The chain recombines TRBV19 with TRBJ1-1; D is undetermined. V lost 3 bases, J lost 3 bases, and 8 bases lay in between. Germline-derived CDR1 and CDR2 are LNHDA and SQIVND (reference sequence). The CDR3 contains 13 residues.

The CDR3, as DNA: TGTGCCACCAGCAGAGATGGACTAGCTGCCGGGGAGCTGTTTTTT. Its translation: CATSRDGLAAGELFF. J is TRBJ2-2 and V is TRBV15; 8 bases line up with TRBD2. The CDR3 spans 15 residues. Trimming took 0 bases from V and 6 from J; bases not matched to a gene: 3. Germline V gives CDR1 LNHNV, CDR2 YYDKDF (reference sequence). Full variable domain (outside the CDR3, taken from reference TRBV15 and TRBJ2-2): DAMVIQNPRYQVTQFGKPVTLSCSQTLNHNVMYWYQQKSSQAPKLLFHYYDKDFNNEADTPDNFQSRRPNTSFCFLDIRSPGLGDTAMYLCATSRDGLAAGELFFGEGSRLTVL.

The chain uses TRBV30 and TRBJ1-3; no firm D call. Trimming took off 3 bases at V and 0 bases at J, with 9 bases between the two ends. The germline V gene has CDR1 GTSNPN and CDR2 SVGIG (reference sequence). CDR3 size: 14 residues. The chain's CDR3 is CAWRAVSSGNTIYF. CDR3 bases: TGTGCCTGGAGGGCCGTCTCCTCTGGAAACACCATATATTTT. The whole variable domain, remainder taken from reference TRBV30 and TRBJ1-3, is SQTIHQWPATLVQPVGSPLSLECTVEGTSNPNLYWYRQAAGRGLQLLFYSVGIGQISSEVPQNLSASRPQDRQFILSSKKLLLSDSGFYLCAWRAVSSGNTIYFGEGSWLTVV.

As concerns this clone: This sample also contains other DNA sequences that code for the same CDR3. This sequence joins TRBV28 and TRBJ1-2; D is unresolved. Per the germline V gene, CDR1 is MDHEN and CDR2 is SYDVKM. There are 13 residues in the CDR3. Trimming took off 1 base at V and 4 bases at J, with 7 bases between the two ends. CDR3 in DNA: TGTGCCAGCAGTTTATTGGGAGGCTATGGCTACACCTTC. It yields the protein CASSLLGGYGYTF.

Turning to this clone: Its ends do not fully match the called genes, so a read error is possible. The genes are TRBV12-3 or TRBV12-4 and TRBJ2-7; maybe TRBD2 (6 bases). The CDR3 is made up of 11 amino acids. CDR3 sequence (DNA): TGTGCCAGCAGTCCCGGGACTGCGCGGAACTTC. Translation gives CASSPGTARNF.

The rearrangement joins TRBV6-5 to TRBJ1-2; D is uncertain. V was shortened by 4 bases and J by 4 bases, with 10 bases between the two germline ends. The CDR3 is made up of 13 amino acids. Germline lookup yields CDR1 MNHEY and CDR2 SVGAGI. The CDR3 DNA reads as TGTGCCAGCAGTTTGGGCAGCTTCTATGGCTACACCTTC. Amino acids: CASSLGSFYGYTF.

CDR3 loop: CASSLLRDYGYTF. CDR3 in DNA: TGTGCCAGCAGTTTATTAAGAGACTATGGCTACACCTTC. The gene calls are TRBV12-3 or TRBV12-4 and TRBJ1-2; D call uncertain. Deletions cut 2 bases from V and 3 bases from J, with 7 bases between. The CDR3 covers 13 residues.

This rearrangement joins TRBV28 to TRBJ1-5; tentative D call: TRBD1 (5 bases). The CDR3 is 16 residues long. From germline, CDR1 is MDHEN and CDR2 SYDVKM. V lost 2 bases and J 5 bases, leaving 16 bases between the germline ends. The CDR3 region has the DNA TGTGCCAGCAGTTTAGTGTTGGGGCAGGGATATCAGCCCCAGCATTTT. Its protein is CASSLVLGQGYQPQHF.